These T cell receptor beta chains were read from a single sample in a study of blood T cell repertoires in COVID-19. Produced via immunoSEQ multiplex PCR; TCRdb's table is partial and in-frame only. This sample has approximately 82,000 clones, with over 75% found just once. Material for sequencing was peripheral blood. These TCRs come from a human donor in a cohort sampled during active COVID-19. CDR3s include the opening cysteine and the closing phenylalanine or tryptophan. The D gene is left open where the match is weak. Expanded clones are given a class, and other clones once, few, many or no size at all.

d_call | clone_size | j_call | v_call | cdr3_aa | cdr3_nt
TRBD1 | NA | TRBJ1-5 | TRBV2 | CASSRQGAAQPQHF | TGTGCCAGCAGTCGACAGGGGGCGGCTCAGCCCCAGCATTTT
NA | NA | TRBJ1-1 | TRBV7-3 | CASSSARNTEAFF | TGTGCCAGCAGCTCCGCTAGGAACACTGAAGCTTTCTTT
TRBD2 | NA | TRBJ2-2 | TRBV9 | CASSVSGGAQTGELFF | TGTGCCAGCAGCGTAAGCGGGGGGGCACAGACCGGGGAGCTGTTTTTT
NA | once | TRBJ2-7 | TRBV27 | CASSFGAGSYEQYF | TGTGCCAGCAGTTTTGGGGCAGGATCATACGAGCAGTACTTC
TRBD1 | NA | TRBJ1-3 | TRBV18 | CASSPGQGARNTIYF | TGTGCCAGCTCACCGGGACAGGGGGCGAGAAACACCATATATTTT
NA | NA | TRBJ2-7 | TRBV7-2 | CASSPQGGVSYEQYF | TGTGCCAGCAGCCCCCAGGGGGGTGTCTCCTACGAGCAGTACTTC
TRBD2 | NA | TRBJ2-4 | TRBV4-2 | CASSHASTGTSGGRGIQYF | TGTGCCAGCAGCCACGCCTCTACCGGGACTAGCGGGGGCAGGGGCATTCAGTACTTC
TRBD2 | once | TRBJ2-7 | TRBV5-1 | CASSLAGGLFYEQYF | TGCGCCAGCAGCCTAGCGGGGGGGCTCTTCTACGAGCAGTACTTC
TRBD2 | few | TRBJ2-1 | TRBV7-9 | CASSSPGLAPNEQFF | TGTGCCAGCAGCTCACCGGGACTAGCTCCGAATGAGCAGTTCTTC
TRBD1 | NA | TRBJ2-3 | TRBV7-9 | CASSQGDRGTDTQYF | TGTGCCAGCAGCCAGGGAGACAGGGGCACAGATACGCAGTATTTT
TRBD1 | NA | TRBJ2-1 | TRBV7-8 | CASSLGDSSYNEQFF | TGTGCCAGCAGCTTAGGGGACAGCTCCTACAATGAGCAGTTCTTC
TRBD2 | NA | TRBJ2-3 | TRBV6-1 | CASSETSGGGSDTQYF | TGTGCCAGCAGTGAGACTAGCGGGGGGGGTTCAGATACGCAGTATTTT
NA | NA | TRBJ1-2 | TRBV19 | CASKSVGFGYTF | TGTGCCAGTAAGTCCGTCGGGTTTGGCTACACCTTC
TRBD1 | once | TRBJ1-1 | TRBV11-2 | CASSSDRAATAFF | TGTGCCAGCAGCTCGGACAGGGCTGCTACCGCTTTCTTT
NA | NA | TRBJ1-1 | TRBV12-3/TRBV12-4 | CASKGSTEAFF | TGTGCCAGTAAAGGGAGCACTGAAGCTTTCTTT
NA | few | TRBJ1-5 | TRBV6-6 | CASRAGAHQPQHF | TGTGCCAGCAGAGCAGGGGCGCATCAGCCCCAGCATTTT
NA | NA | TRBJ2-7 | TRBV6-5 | CASSILQTASHEQYF | TGTGCCAGCTCAATACTGCAGACAGCATCCCACGAGCAGTACTTC
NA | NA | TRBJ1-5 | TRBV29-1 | CSVDYTTGNQPQHF | TGCAGCGTTGATTACACCACAGGCAATCAGCCCCAGCATTTT
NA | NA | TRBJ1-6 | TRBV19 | CASSIAQGVDSPLHF | TGTGCCAGTAGTATAGCACAGGGTGTGGATTCACCCCTCCACTTT
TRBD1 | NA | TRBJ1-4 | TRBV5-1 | CASSWGQGSGEKLFF | TGCGCCAGCAGCTGGGGACAGGGCAGTGGTGAAAAACTGTTTTTT
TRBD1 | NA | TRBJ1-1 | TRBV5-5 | CASSSGGTRTEAFF | TGTGCCAGCAGTTCAGGGGGTACCCGGACTGAAGCTTTCTTT
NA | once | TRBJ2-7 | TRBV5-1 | CASSLTGTSSYEQYF | TGCGCCAGCAGCTTAACCGGGACATCATCCTACGAGCAGTACTTC
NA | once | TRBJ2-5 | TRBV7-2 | CASSFRGLLGETQYF | TGTGCCAGCAGCTTCCGAGGACTACTGGGGGAGACCCAGTACTTC
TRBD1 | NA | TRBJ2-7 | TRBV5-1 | CASSFGDRGNEQYF | TGCGCCAGCAGCTTCGGGGACAGGGGCAACGAGCAGTACTTC
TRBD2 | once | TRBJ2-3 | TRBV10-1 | CAPGGTREPDTQYF | TGCGCCCCCGGGGGGACTAGAGAGCCAGATACGCAGTATTTT
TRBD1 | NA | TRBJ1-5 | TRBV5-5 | CASSLSGTGYQPQHF | TGTGCCAGCAGCCTGTCCGGGACAGGATATCAGCCCCAGCATTTT
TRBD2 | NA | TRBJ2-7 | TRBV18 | CASSPKQTSGAGQYF | TGTGCCAGCTCACCGAAGCAGACTAGCGGGGCCGGGCAGTACTTC
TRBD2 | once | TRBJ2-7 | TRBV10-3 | CAIRRGLAGGIYEQYF | TGTGCCATCAGGCGGGGGCTAGCGGGGGGAATCTACGAGCAGTACTTC
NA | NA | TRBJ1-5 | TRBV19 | CASSSPVGTHFNQPQHF | TGTGCCAGTAGTAGTCCCGTGGGCACCCATTTCAATCAGCCCCAGCATTTT
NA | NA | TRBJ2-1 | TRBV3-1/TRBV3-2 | CASSQDWWTDLYSSYNEQFF | TGTGCCAGCAGCCAAGATTGGTGGACAGATCTTTACAGCTCCTACAATGAGCAGTTCTTC
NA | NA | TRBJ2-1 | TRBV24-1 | CATSDSTPYNEQFF | TGTGCCACCAGTGACTCGACTCCCTACAATGAGCAGTTCTTC
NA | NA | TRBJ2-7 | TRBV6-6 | CASSDRDTFSEQYF | TGTGCCAGCAGTGACCGGGACACCTTTTCCGAGCAGTACTTC
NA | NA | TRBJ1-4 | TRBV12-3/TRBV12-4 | CASSLYPGGLFF | TGTGCCAGCAGTTTATACCCCGGAGGACTATTTTTT
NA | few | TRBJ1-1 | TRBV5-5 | CASSFAGDTEAFF | TGTGCCAGCAGCTTCGCTGGAGACACTGAAGCTTTCTTT
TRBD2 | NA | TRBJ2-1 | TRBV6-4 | CASGTIEQFF | TGTGCCAGCGGGACTATTGAGCAGTTCTTC
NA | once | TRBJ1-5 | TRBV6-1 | CASSEVSGFQPQHF | TGTGCCAGCAGTGAAGTGAGCGGTTTTCAGCCCCAGCATTTT
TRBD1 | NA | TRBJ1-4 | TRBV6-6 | CASSTDRRNEKLFF | TGTGCCAGCAGCACGGACAGGAGGAATGAAAAACTGTTTTTT
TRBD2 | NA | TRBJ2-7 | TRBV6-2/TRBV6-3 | CASSYTSGSYEQYF | TGTGCCAGCAGTTACACTAGCGGGTCCTACGAGCAGTACTTC
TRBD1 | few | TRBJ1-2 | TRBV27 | CASSQGQGRSIYGYTF | TGTGCCAGCAGTCAGGGACAGGGGAGAAGTATCTATGGCTACACCTTC
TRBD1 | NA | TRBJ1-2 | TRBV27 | CASSPRQGAIYGYTF | TGTGCCAGCAGTCCTCGACAGGGGGCGATCTATGGCTACACCTTC
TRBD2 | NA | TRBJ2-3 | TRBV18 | CASSPRTSGGDTQYF | TGTGCCAGCTCACCTCGGACTAGCGGGGGGGATACGCAGTATTTT